The 24 T cell receptor beta chains listed next were all sequenced from one sample in a study of siplizumab effects on memory and regulatory T cells. This table comes from immunoSEQ multiplex PCR, and its TCRdb copy is limited to in-frame clones, with some not included. Here the sample spans tens of thousands of clones, about 90% being singletons. What was sequenced was naive CD8+ T cells sorted from blood. The receptors shown here come from a human donor in good health.

In this sample, this clone turned up a few times. The V gene is TRBV6-5, the J gene TRBJ1-3; D is unresolved. The CDR3 sequence is 16 residues long. V was pared by 0 bases and J by 0 bases, with 9 bases between. The germline gives CDR1 MNHEY, CDR2 SVGAGI. CDR3 DNA: TGTGCCAGCAGTTACTCGAAGGCAGGCTCTGGAAACACCATATATTTT. Its translation is CASSYSKAGSGNTIYF.

The J gene is TRBJ1-1, the V gene TRBV27, with D maybe TRBD1 (6 bases). CDR3 length equals 15 residues. V lost 0 bases and J 1 base, leaving 9 bases between the germline ends. Looked up from germline, CDR1 is MNHEY and CDR2 is SMNVEV (reference sequence). The CDR3 DNA reads as TGTGCCAGCAGTTTATCAGGGGGTACGAACACTGAAGCTTTCTTT. This codes for CASSLSGGTNTEAFF.

This sequence joins TRBV6-1 and TRBJ1-2; 9 nucleotides match TRBD1. Per the germline V gene, CDR1 is MNHNS and CDR2 is SASEGT. This CDR3 has 13 residues. As DNA, the CDR3 is TGTACTGCGCCGGGACAGGGAAACTATGGCTACACCTTC. This codes for CTAPGQGNYGYTF.

The chain recombines TRBV9 with TRBJ2-5; TRBD2 matches 8 bases. J lost 2 bases, V lost 2 bases, and 5 bases had no gene match. The CDR3 contains 15 residues. CDR1 and CDR2 (germline): SGDLS, YYNGEE. CDR3 DNA: TGTGCCAGCAGCGTTGTAGCGGGGCAACAAGAGACCCAGTACTTC. This codes for CASSVVAGQQETQYF.

This sequence joins TRBV7-9 and TRBJ2-1, with TRBD2 matching over 14 bases. Germline lookup yields CDR1 SEHNR and CDR2 FQNEAQ (reference sequence). The CDR3 sequence is 16 residues long. Trimming at V came to 1 base and at J to 8 bases, leaving 4 bases not matched to a gene. The CDR3 spells CASSLDRLAGGYEQFF. CDR3 DNA sequence: TGTGCCAGCAGCTTAGATCGACTAGCGGGAGGGTATGAGCAGTTCTTC. The full variable domain, its missing parts supplied by reference TRBV7-9 and TRBJ2-1, is DTGVSQNPRHKITKRGQNVTFRCDPISEHNRLYWYRQTLGQGPEFLTYFQNEAQLEKSRLLSDRFSAERPKGSFSTLEIQRTEQGDSAMYLCASSLDRLAGGYEQFFGPGTRLTVL.

The table lists this clone with a count of one. This chain connects TRBV9 to TRBJ2-3, with D hard to call. The V gene lost 4 bases and the J gene lost 2 bases, with 5 bases spanning the gap. The CDR3 is made up of 12 amino acids. Germline V gene sequence: CDR1 SGDLS, CDR2 YYNGEE. CDR3: CASSRNTDTQYF. CDR3 sequence (DNA): TGTGCCAGCAGCCGGAACACAGATACGCAGTATTTT. The complete variable domain, with remaining parts taken from reference TRBV9 and TRBJ2-3, reads DSGVTQTPKHLITATGQRVTLRCSPRSGDLSVYWYQQSLDQGLQFLIQYYNGEERAKGNILERFSAQQFPDLHSELNLSSLELGDSALYFCASSRNTDTQYFGPGTRLTVL.

The gene calls are TRBV19 and TRBJ1-1; 8 bases are a match to TRBD1. J was trimmed by 3 bases and V by 2 bases; bases with no gene match: 5. The CDR3 covers 15 residues. Germline V gene lookup returns CDR1 LNHDA and CDR2 SQIVND (reference sequence). The CDR3 region is CASSINDRGDTEAFF. The DNA for the CDR3 is TGTGCCAGTAGTATAAACGACAGGGGTGACACTGAAGCTTTCTTT.

V usage is TRBV25-1 and J usage is TRBJ2-7; 10 positions agree with TRBD1. The ends lost 0 bases at V and 2 bases at J; junction bases unmatched: 4. Germline lookup yields CDR1 MGHDK and CDR2 SYGVNS. There are 16 residues in the CDR3. Here the CDR3 DNA reads TGTGCCAGCAGTGAATATAGGACAGGGGGGCCCTACGAGCAGTACTTC. Translated: CASSEYRTGGPYEQYF.

The V and J genes are TRBV7-5 and TRBJ2-7; TRBD2 reflects the table's D call only, with no check against the DNA. TRBV7-5 is tagged as a pseudogene. CDR3 length equals 20 residues. The DNA for the CDR3 is TGTGCCAGACTCCCCCCCCGGCCGGGACTAGCGGGAGGCGGTGTGGGCGAGCAGTACTTC. This codes for CARLPPRPGLAGGGVGEQYF.

This chain joins TRBV6-6 and TRBJ2-7; no clear D gene. Trimming pared 2 bases from V and 4 bases from J, leaving 12 bases between. Germline V gives CDR1 MNHNY, CDR2 SVGAGI (reference sequence). The CDR3 covers 14 residues. CDR3 DNA sequence: TGTGCCAGCAGTTACCGGTCCCCACCGTACGAGCAGTACTTC. This gives the protein CASSYRSPPYEQYF.

This sequence joins TRBV27 and TRBJ2-7; 7 nucleotides line up with TRBD1. This CDR3 contains 13 residues. Germline trimming cut 6 bases from V and 2 bases from J; bases unmatched to any gene: 4. Per the germline V gene, CDR1 is MNHEY and CDR2 is SMNVEV (reference sequence). Here the CDR3 DNA reads TGTGCCAGCAGGTCGACAGGGACCTACGAGCAGTACTTC. Translated: CASRSTGTYEQYF.

CDR3 sequence reads: CASSLKGDEEKLFF. The CDR3, as DNA: TGTGCCAGCAGCTTGAAGGGGGATGAAGAAAAACTGTTTTTT. The chain joins TRBV7-9 to TRBJ1-4; the D gene is possibly TRBD1 (6 bases). This CDR3 contains 14 residues. From germline, CDR1 is SEHNR and CDR2 FQNEAQ (reference sequence). Deletions cut 3 bases from V and 8 bases from J, with 13 bases between. Drawing the rest from reference TRBV7-9 and TRBJ1-4, the complete variable domain is DTGVSQNPRHKITKRGQNVTFRCDPISEHNRLYWYRQTLGQGPEFLTYFQNEAQLEKSRLLSDRFSAERPKGSFSTLEIQRTEQGDSAMYLCASSLKGDEEKLFFGSGTQLSVL.

The J gene is TRBJ1-2, the V gene TRBV2, with D perhaps TRBD1 (5 bases). V lost 6 bases and J 5 bases, leaving 19 bases between the germline ends. Looked up from germline, CDR1 is SNHLY and CDR2 is FYNNEI. CDR3 size: 15 residues. DNA for the CDR3: TGTGCCAGCAGGACCGACCAGGGACGACCTTATGGCTACACCTTC. Its translation: CASRTDQGRPYGYTF.

This clone has only one observation. Distinct nucleotide sequences in the sample also encode this CDR3. The chain joins TRBV5-4 to TRBJ2-7, with a tentative D call TRBD2 (6 bases). The CDR3 totals 13 residues. Germline loops: CDR1 SGHNT, CDR2 YYREEE (reference sequence). V was clipped by 2 bases and J by 0 bases, with 6 bases between them. The chain's CDR3 is CASSFGSSYEQYF. For the CDR3, the DNA is TGTGCCAGCAGCTTCGGGAGCTCCTACGAGCAGTACTTC.

The chain links TRBV19 to TRBJ1-4; D is perhaps TRBD1 (5 bases). Germline CDR1 reads LNHDA; CDR2 reads SQIVND (reference sequence). Trimming left V 5 bases short and J 8 bases short, with 9 bases between. The CDR3 runs to 12 residues. DNA for the CDR3: TGTGCCAGTAGTTACTGGGGGGAAAAACTGTTTTTT. It is translated as CASSYWGEKLFF.

Only one count was recorded for this clone. The J gene is TRBJ1-1, the V gene TRBV30; 7 bases are shared with TRBD1. The CDR3 has 15 amino acids. V trimming: 4 bases; J trimming: 1 base; junction bases outside the gene matches: 9. Per germline, CDR1 GTSNPN and CDR2 SVGIG (reference sequence). CDR3 sequence reads: CAWKVADRWNTEAFF. The CDR3 nucleotides read TGTGCCTGGAAAGTGGCGGACAGGTGGAACACTGAAGCTTTCTTT.

V gene TRBV2 combines with J gene TRBJ2-1, with D hard to call. This CDR3 is 15 amino acids long. Trimming stripped 1 base from V and 6 bases from J, with 13 bases between. CDR1 is SNHLY and CDR2 is FYNNEI in the germline V gene. CDR3 coding DNA: TGTGCCAGCAGTGAAGACTGGACCCGAGCCAATGAGCAGTTCTTC. Translated, it gives CASSEDWTRANEQFF.

This clone has just one count. The gene calls are TRBV7-9 and TRBJ1-4; D is ambiguous. This CDR3 is built from 16 residues. V dropped 1 base and J dropped 8 bases, with 17 bases sitting between them. Germline V gene data show CDR1 as SEHNR and CDR2 as FQNEAQ (reference sequence). The CDR3: CASSLERSTAREKLFF. CDR3 bases: TGTGCCAGCAGCTTAGAACGTTCGACGGCAAGGGAAAAACTGTTTTTT.

V is TRBV2 and J is TRBJ2-1; tentatively, D is TRBD2 (6 bases). This CDR3 has 16 amino acids. Germline V gene data show CDR1 as SNHLY and CDR2 as FYNNEI. V was clipped by 4 bases and J by 6 bases, with 19 bases between them. DNA for the CDR3: TGTGCCAGCAGTGGGTCGGGACTGGTTTTTGTCAATGAGCAGTTCTTC. It yields the protein CASSGSGLVFVNEQFF.

This chain joins TRBV11-3 and TRBJ2-2; no clear D gene. The CDR3 runs 14 residues. The ends were cut back, 1 base at V and 6 bases at J, with 9 bases in the middle. The germline V gene has CDR1 SGHNT and CDR2 YENEEA. The CDR3 DNA reads TGTGCCAGCAGCTTAGGGGCTGCAGCCGGGGAGCTGTTTTTT. Translation: CASSLGAAAGELFF.

In DNA, the CDR3 is TGTGCCAGTAGTATCGCGGGAGGGCCTTTTGGTGAGCAGTTCTTC. Translating gives CASSIAGGPFGEQFF. The chain has TRBV19 and TRBJ2-1, with 9 bases matching TRBD2. V dropped 3 bases and J dropped 9; count of bases not matched to a gene: 9. The CDR3 is 15 amino acids. Germline loops: CDR1 LNHDA, CDR2 SQIVND (reference sequence).

The chain employs TRBV6-6 and TRBJ1-6, with 7 positions matching TRBD1. The CDR3 loop spans 14 amino acids. CDR1 and CDR2 (germline): MNHNY, SVGAGI (reference sequence). J gave up 4 bases and V 6 bases, and 3 bases lay outside the gene matches. The CDR3 sequence is CASRGTEYNSPLHF. The CDR3 DNA sequence: TGTGCCAGCAGGGGGACAGAGTATAATTCACCCCTCCACTTT.

The chain uses TRBV7-2 and TRBJ2-4, with 8 nucleotides matching TRBD1. The CDR3 is 16 amino acids. The germline gives CDR1 SGHTA, CDR2 FQGNSA. The V gene end was trimmed by 5 bases and the J gene end by 6 bases; junction bases not matched to a gene: 12. For the CDR3, the DNA is TGTGCCAGCAGCAGAAGGGGACAGGTAGACGTAAACATTCAGTACTTC. Its translation is CASSRRGQVDVNIQYF. Full variable domain (remainder filled in from reference TRBV7-2 and TRBJ2-4): GAGVSQSPSNKVTEKGKDVELRCDPISGHTALYWYRQSLGQGLEFLIYFQGNSAPDKSGLPSDRFSAERTGGSVSTLTIQRTQQEDSAVYLCASSRRGQVDVNIQYFGAGTRLSVL.

CDR3 sequence: CASSAGTSGIVDIQYF. CDR3 in DNA: TGTGCCAGCAGTGCAGGGACTAGCGGGATCGTGGACATTCAGTACTTC. This rearrangement joins TRBV27 to TRBJ2-4, with 13 bases identical to TRBD2. The CDR3 length is 16 residues. CDR1 and CDR2 from the germline V gene are MNHEY and SMNVEV (reference sequence). The junction had 9 bases not matched to a gene; V was cut back by 5 bases and J by 8 bases.